The clone carrying this TCR beta chain has only a few counts. The antigen remains undetermined. No conserved phenylalanine or tryptophan ends this CDR3, so it is likely a read error. It is unclear where the CDR3 begins or ends on the DNA, so no DNA is shown, and the CDR3 is as TCRdb lists it. This sample was included in a study of human T cells and chemical hapten exposure. The wider study: Sensitization was performed using 2% DPC on a roughly 2 cm by roughly 2 cm upper inner arm skin site. Study-wide results and caveats: Patch test score rose with PT1 expanded TCR count, significant at thresholds 8, 16 and 32, not 4.

Time point noted: patch test 1, 2 weeks after DPC sensitization. Treatment indicated: therapeutic diphenylcyclopropenone sensitization with weekly scalp DPC. Unfractionated whole blood was the source of the extracted total RNA. Study processing details: There were a median of roughly 100,000 TCRs per sample, with a range from roughly 20,000 to 750,000. TCRdb independently ran MiXCR on the RACE reads; one entry per CDR3 protein. TCRdb assigned the V and J calls; the authors' analysis was not used. This sample has about 360,000 distinct CDR3 sequences, with 4% to 5.5% found just once. 11 amino acids form the CDR3, both terminal residues included. Germline V gives CDR1 MNHEY, CDR2 SMNVEV (reference sequence).

This receptor was identified in a woman aged 50 to 60 with alopecia areata. Some clones in this sample may be carry-over from other donors' samples. The input for sequencing was whole blood, taken in connection with sensitization to the hapten diphenylcyclopropenone (DPC). The chain is built from TRBV27 and TRBJ2-7; TRBD1, the D gene given by the table, was not confirmed from the DNA. CDR3 protein: CASSSPPDSPL.